This TCR beta chain was observed in a study of T cell responses to AZD1222 COVID-19 vaccine. Repertoires were generated with immunoSEQ multiplex PCR, while TCRdb's copy carries only in-frame clones and drops some. The sample contains around 89,000 clones, approximately 90% of which appear only once. Second doses were pooled across both intervals (about 4 or about 12 weeks). Study observations and caveats: White British ancestry dominated among donors, who included more females, and clonal diversity was possibly underestimated.

Points on this clone: The antigen is not known.

The CDR3 runs 15 residues. The V end lost 7 bases, the J end lost 2 bases, and 17 bases lay between the germline ends. From germline, CDR1 is MNHEY and CDR2 SVGAGI. The chain carries TRBV6-5 and TRBJ1-2, with D perhaps TRBD1 (6 bases). The sequence was obtained from an adult who received the AZD1222 COVID-19 vaccine. The starting material was peripheral blood, obtained 28 days after the second AZD1222 dose. DNA for the CDR3: TGTGCCAGCACCCTCGGTCTGGGGGCCAACTATGGCTACACCTTC. It is translated as CASTLGLGANYGYTF.